Below are 13 T cell receptor beta chains sequenced from a single sample in a study of molecular identifiers for immune sequencing clone quantification. TCRdb redid the calling of the PCR reads with MiXCR, one entry per CDR3 protein. The table includes around 470,000 distinct CDR3 sequences, roughly 23% detected once. Sequences were obtained from naive CD8+ T cells from blood, with Jurkat cell RNA spiked in. As for subset: FACS-sorted CD8+CD4-CCR7+CD45RA+ naive T cells. These TCRs come from a human donor in good health. Some libraries in this study had Jurkat cell RNA spiked in.

Note on this clonotype: Being one base from a much bigger clone, this may be a read error. The V and J genes are TRBV18 and TRBJ2-4; D is ambiguous. There are 15 residues in the CDR3. CDR1 is KGHSH, CDR2 LQKENI, per germline. The V end lost 1 base, the J end lost 1 base, and 8 bases lay between the germline ends. CDR3 protein: CASSPLGLAKNIQYF. CDR3 sequence (DNA): TGTGCCAGCTCACCACTGGGGTTGGCCAAAAACATTCAGTACTTC.

This clonotype was seen a few times. This sequence joins TRBV5-1 and TRBJ2-5; 14 bases line up with TRBD2. Trimming cost V 2 bases and J 3 bases; bases outside gene matches: 3. Germline lookup yields CDR1 SGHRS and CDR2 YFSETQ. This CDR3 spans 16 amino acids. The CDR3 protein is CASSLPGLAGEETQYF. The CDR3 DNA reads TGCGCCAGCAGCTTACCGGGACTAGCGGGGGAAGAGACCCAGTACTTC.

As for this clonotype: With a much larger clone just one base away, this may be a read error. Because it lacks the conserved phenylalanine or tryptophan at the end, this CDR3 is likely a read error. The chain couples TRBV12-3 or TRBV12-4 to TRBJ1-2; D ambiguous. This CDR3 has 15 residues. Between the trimmed V and J ends, which lost 5 bases and 1 base, there was a span of 14 bases. This CDR3 reads CASSPAPSDNYGYTS. As DNA, the CDR3 is TGTGCCAGCAGTCCCGCCCCTTCGGATAACTATGGCTACACCTCC.

This clonotype was seen ten or more times. V and J are TRBV7-8 and TRBJ2-3; maybe TRBD1 (5 bases). Germline V gene lookup returns CDR1 SGHVS and CDR2 FQNEAQ. Trimming removed 0 bases at V and 4 bases at J, with 14 bases between. This CDR3 has 16 residues. The DNA of the CDR3 is TGTGCCAGCAGCTTAGCCGGGCAGGGTAACGCAGATACGCAGTATTTT. Amino acids: CASSLAGQGNADTQYF.

This clonotype was recorded many times. The chain links TRBV29-1 to TRBJ1-1; D remains unclear. Trimming left V 0 bases short and J 7 bases short, with 9 bases between. The CDR3 is made up of 12 amino acids. Germline CDR1 and CDR2: SQVTM and ANQGSEA. The CDR3 spells CSVEDPGYEAFF. The CDR3 DNA sequence: TGCAGCGTTGAAGATCCGGGGTATGAAGCTTTCTTT.

At least ten counts were recorded for this clonotype. The chain joins TRBV11-2 to TRBJ1-1; TRBD1 matches 8 bases. CDR1 is SGHAT, CDR2 FQNNGV, per germline. CDR3 size: 15 residues. V shed 1 base, J shed 2 bases, and the junction held 3 bases outside the gene matches. CDR3 in DNA: TGTGCCAGCAGCTTAGTTCAGGGGGCCAACACTGAAGCTTTCTTT. As protein: CASSLVQGANTEAFF. Full variable domain (rest looked up from reference TRBV11-2 and TRBJ1-1): EAGVAQSPRYKIIEKRQSVAFWCNPISGHATLYWYQQILGQGPKLLIQFQNNGVVDDSQLPKDRFSAERLKGVDSTLKIQPAKLEDSAVYLCASSLVQGANTEAFFGQGTRLTVV.

This clonotype was counted many times. This chain joins TRBV12-3 or TRBV12-4 and TRBJ1-1; D remains unclear. This CDR3 has 14 residues. V gave up 3 bases and J gave up 1 base, with 9 bases separating them. The CDR3 DNA reads as TGTGCCAGCAGTTTTCTCGAAGCGAACACTGAAGCTTTCTTT. As protein: CASSFLEANTEAFF.

The chain employs TRBV19 and TRBJ2-5, with 8 nucleotides matching TRBD1. V lost 4 bases to trimming and J lost 5 bases; unmatched junction nucleotides: 6. The CDR3 covers 14 residues. CDR1 is LNHDA, CDR2 SQIVND, per germline (reference sequence). CDR3 sequence reads: CASSTGQDLETQYF. DNA of the CDR3: TGTGCCAGTAGTACGGGACAGGACCTGGAGACCCAGTACTTC.

The sample holds many counts of this clonotype. CDR3 sequence (DNA): TGTGCCAGCAGCCCCCCAGACAGGGGGAAAGAGACCCAGTACTTC. Amino acid sequence: CASSPPDRGKETQYF. The chain has TRBV9 and TRBJ2-5; 9 bases agree with TRBD1. Germline CDR1 SGDLS, CDR2 YYNGEE. The CDR3 runs 15 residues. V was pared by 4 bases and J by 3 bases, with 7 bases of the junction left unmatched.

This clonotype was counted many times. The chain recombines TRBV4-3 with TRBJ2-5; D perhaps matches TRBD2 (6 bases). CDR1 and CDR2 (germline): LGHNA, YSLEER. The V end lost 1 base, the J end lost 5 bases, and 14 bases lay between the germline ends. The CDR3 runs 15 residues. CDR3 nucleotide sequence: TGCGCCAGCAGCCAAGTTGGCGGGGTCGGGGAGACCCAGTACTTC. It yields the protein CASSQVGGVGETQYF.

This clonotype has at least ten counts. This chain connects TRBV30 to TRBJ2-2; D is uncertain. The CDR3 runs to 16 residues. Germline V CDR1 and CDR2: GTSNPN, SVGIG (reference sequence). V lost 3 bases and J lost 6, with 20 bases in between. In DNA form, the CDR3 reads TGTGCCTGGAGGTTGAGCGAACAAGGCCGGGCCGGGGAGCTGTTTTTT. Its protein product is CAWRLSEQGRAGELFF. Filled out from reference TRBV30 and TRBJ2-2, the complete variable domain reads SQTIHQWPATLVQPVGSPLSLECTVEGTSNPNLYWYRQAAGRGLQLLFYSVGIGQISSEVPQNLSASRPQDRQFILSSKKLLLSDSGFYLCAWRLSEQGRAGELFFGEGSRLTVL.

In its sample, this clonotype was seen a few times. The chain carries TRBV6-2 or TRBV6-3 and TRBJ1-1; possible D gene TRBD1, 6 bases. The germline CDR1 and CDR2 sequences are MNHEY and SVGEGT. Trimming shortened V by 2 bases and J by 3 bases, and 16 bases separated the two germline ends. This CDR3 has 16 amino acids. In DNA, the CDR3 is TGTGCCAGCAGTTACGGGGGGGCCTTTTCGGACACTGAAGCTTTCTTT. Protein product: CASSYGGAFSDTEAFF.

Ten or more counts support this clonotype. The chain uses TRBV5-1 and TRBJ2-5; D perhaps matches TRBD1 (6 bases). Germline lookup yields CDR1 SGHRS and CDR2 YFSETQ. V dropped 7 bases and J dropped 2 bases, with 12 bases sitting between them. The CDR3 has 13 amino acids. DNA for the CDR3: TGCGCCAGCGGCCCAGGGACACAAGAGACCCAGTACTTC. Translating it yields CASGPGTQETQYF.